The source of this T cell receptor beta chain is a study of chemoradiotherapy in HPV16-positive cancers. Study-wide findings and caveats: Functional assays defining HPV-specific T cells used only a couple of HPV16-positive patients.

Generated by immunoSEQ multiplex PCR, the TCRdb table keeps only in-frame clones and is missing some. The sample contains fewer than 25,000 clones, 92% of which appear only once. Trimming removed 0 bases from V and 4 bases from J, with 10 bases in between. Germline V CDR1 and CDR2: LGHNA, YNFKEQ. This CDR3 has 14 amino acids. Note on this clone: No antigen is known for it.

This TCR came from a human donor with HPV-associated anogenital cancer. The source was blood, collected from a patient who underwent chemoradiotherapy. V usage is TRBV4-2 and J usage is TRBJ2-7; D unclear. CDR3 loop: CASSQDLGDYEQYF. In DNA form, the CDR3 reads TGTGCCAGCAGCCAAGATCTAGGTGATTACGAGCAGTACTTC.